This TCR beta chain was observed in a study of blood T cells in healthy people across ages. Findings and limits, study-wide: Older individuals had lower TCR beta diversity per million T cells (the decline was roughly linear).

Alongside a J-beta primer mix, a sample-barcoded 5' primer served in a second PCR lasting roughly 6 to 12 cycles. From the 5' RACE reads, TCRdb called clonotypes with MiXCR, one entry per CDR3 protein. Of roughly 730,000 distinct CDR3 sequences in the sample, about 61% were seen once. Germline V gene data show CDR1 as SGHVS and CDR2 as FQNEAQ. V was cut by 4 bases and J by 13 bases, with 19 bases left in between. The CDR3 is 13 residues long. Comments on this clonotype: Its antigen is as yet unknown.

Per sample, a minimum of 6.5 million PBMCs were isolated. No fewer than 5.5 micrograms of total RNA were isolated from every sample. Sequencing used blood. This receptor was taken from a man aged 35 to 55 in good health. The V and J genes are TRBV7-8 and TRBJ1-2; D not certain. DNA for the CDR3: TGTGCCAGCAGCTCAACTGGCCTGACCTACCGCACCTTC. This translates into CASSSTGLTYRTF.